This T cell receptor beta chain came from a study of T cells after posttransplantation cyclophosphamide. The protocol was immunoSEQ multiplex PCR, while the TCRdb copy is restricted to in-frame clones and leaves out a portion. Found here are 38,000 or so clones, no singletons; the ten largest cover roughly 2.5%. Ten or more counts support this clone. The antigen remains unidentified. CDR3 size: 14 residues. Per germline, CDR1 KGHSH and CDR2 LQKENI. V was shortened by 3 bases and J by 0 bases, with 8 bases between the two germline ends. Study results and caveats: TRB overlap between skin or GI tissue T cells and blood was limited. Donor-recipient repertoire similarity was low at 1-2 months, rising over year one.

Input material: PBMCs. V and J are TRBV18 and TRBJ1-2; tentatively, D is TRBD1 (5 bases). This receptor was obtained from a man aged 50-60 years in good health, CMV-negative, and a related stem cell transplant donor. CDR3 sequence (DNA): TGTGCCAGCTCACCGCAGGGTGCTAACTATGGCTACACCTTC. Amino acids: CASSPQGANYGYTF.